A selection of T cell receptor beta chains follows, all from one sample in a study of blood T cell repertoires in COVID-19. Repertoires were generated with immunoSEQ multiplex PCR, while TCRdb's copy carries only in-frame clones and drops some. The sample carries around 250,000 clones, 65% to 90% recorded once. The sequenced material came from peripheral blood. The receptors derive from a man between 50 and 59 years old with active or convalescent COVID-19. CDR3s include the opening cysteine and the closing phenylalanine or tryptophan. A D gene is named only where the DNA matches it firmly. Clone size is given for some rows only: seen once, a few or many times, or a class if the clone is expanded.

j_call | cdr3_length | d_call | v_call | clone_size | cdr3_nt | cdr3_aa
TRBJ1-2 | 16 | . | TRBV5-4 | . | TGTGCCAGCAGCCCACGCTCGGCGGAGAGTGGCTATGGCTACACCTTC | CASSPRSAESGYGYTF
TRBJ1-3 | 16 | . | TRBV21-1 | few | TGTGCCAGCAGCAAATGGCCAGTGATCTCTGGAAACACCATATATTTT | CASSKWPVISGNTIYF
TRBJ1-2 | 17 | . | TRBV4-3 | . | TGCGCCAGCAGCCAAGTTCATCTTCCCCCCACTTGGCGGGGCTACACCTTC | CASSQVHLPPTWRGYTF
TRBJ2-3 | 13 | TRBD2 | TRBV10-1 | . | TGCGCCAGCAGTGACCCTAGCGGAGATACGCAGTATTTT | CASSDPSGDTQYF
TRBJ1-4 | 12 | . | TRBV6-6 | . | TGTGCCAGCAGCAACGGGGGGGAAAAACTGTTTTTT | CASSNGGEKLFF
TRBJ2-3 | 13 | . | TRBV2 | once | TGTGCCAGCAGTTTCAGTCCAACAGATACGCAGTATTTT | CASSFSPTDTQYF
TRBJ1-6 | 14 | TRBD1 | TRBV6-5 | . | TGTGCCAGCAGTATGACAGGGGAAACCTCACCCCTCCACTTT | CASSMTGETSPLHF
TRBJ2-1 | 15 | TRBD2 | TRBV5-4 | few | TGTGCCAGCAGCCCCGGGACTAGCGGGACCCGCGAGCAGTTCTTC | CASSPGTSGTREQFF
TRBJ1-1 | 16 | TRBD1 | TRBV9 | many | TGTGCCAGCAGCGTGGGACAGGGCTGGGGTGGCACTGAAGCTTTCTTT | CASSVGQGWGGTEAFF
TRBJ1-4 | 13 | TRBD1 | TRBV19 | . | TGTGCCAGTAGTAGGGACAGTGGAGAAAAACTGTTTTTT | CASSRDSGEKLFF
TRBJ2-7 | 16 | TRBD2 | TRBV4-1 | . | TGCGCCAGCAGCCAAGAAGGGCGGGGGAGCTCCTACGAGCAGTACTTC | CASSQEGRGSSYEQYF
TRBJ1-4 | 14 | TRBD1 | TRBV3-1/TRBV3-2 | . | TGTGCCAGCAGCCGTGGACAGGGGACTGAAAAACTGTTTTTT | CASSRGQGTEKLFF
TRBJ2-3 | 18 | TRBD1 | TRBV24-1 | . | TGTGCCACCAGTGACTCAAACGACAGGGTCTCTTTCACAGATACGCAGTATTTT | CATSDSNDRVSFTDTQYF
TRBJ2-3 | 16 | . | TRBV28 | . | TGTGCCAGCAGTAAAAGATTGGGGACTGCCACAGATACGCAGTATTTT | CASSKRLGTATDTQYF
TRBJ2-5 | 16 | . | TRBV5-5 | few | TGTGCCAGCAGCTTGGCGGCGGGTCTTATTCAAGAGACCCAGTACTTC | CASSLAAGLIQETQYF
TRBJ2-5 | 13 | . | TRBV19 | . | TGTGCCAGTAGAACAACTAGTGGAGAGACCCAGTACTTC | CASRTTSGETQYF
TRBJ2-7 | 12 | TRBD1 | TRBV28 | . | TGTGCCAGCCAGGGACAGTCCTACGAGCAGTACTTC | CASQGQSYEQYF
TRBJ2-2 | 13 | . | TRBV12-3/TRBV12-4 | . | TGTGCCAGCAGTTTAGCGTTCGCCGGGGAGCTGTTTTTT | CASSLAFAGELFF
TRBJ1-2 | 12 | . | TRBV12-3/TRBV12-4 | . | TGTGCCAGCAGTCCGTCCCACTATGGCTACACCTTC | CASSPSHYGYTF
TRBJ1-2 | 16 | . | TRBV28 | . | TGTGCCAGCAGTTTGTTCAGTAGAGGGGGGGATTATGGCTACACCTTC | CASSLFSRGGDYGYTF
TRBJ1-1 | 14 | . | TRBV7-2 | . | TGTGCCAGCAGCTTAGGGGGGCTAAACACTGAAGCTTTCTTT | CASSLGGLNTEAFF
TRBJ1-2 | 15 | . | TRBV27 | . | TGTGCCAGCAAAGGGGGGGGCTCTTTCGGCTATGGCTACACCTTC | CASKGGGSFGYGYTF
TRBJ1-2 | 15 | TRBD1 | TRBV2 | . | TGTGCCAGCAGTCCTCGGACAGGGTCCTCCTATGGCTACACCTTC | CASSPRTGSSYGYTF
TRBJ2-3 | 13 | . | TRBV7-3 | . | TGTGCCAGCAGCTTGAGTTTGGCAGATACGCAGTATTTT | CASSLSLADTQYF
TRBJ2-3 | 14 | TRBD1 | TRBV3-1/TRBV3-2 | once | TGTGCCAGCAGCCAGCGACAGGGAACAGATACGCAGTATTTT | CASSQRQGTDTQYF
TRBJ1-3 | 15 | . | TRBV5-1 | . | TGCGCCAGCAGCTTGGGTCCGACAAACGGAAACACCATATATTTT | CASSLGPTNGNTIYF
TRBJ2-5 | 13 | TRBD2 | TRBV27 | . | TGTGCCAGCAGTTTAGATCTGGGAGGGGCCCAGTACTTC | CASSLDLGGAQYF
TRBJ2-1 | 10 | . | TRBV7-9 | . | TGTGCGGCGGTAAGGGGTGAGCAGTTCTTC | CAAVRGEQFF
TRBJ1-1 | 15 | . | TRBV15 | . | TGTGCCACCAGCAGAGGTGACGCCGGGGGTGCTGAAGCTTTCTTT | CATSRGDAGGAEAFF
TRBJ1-1 | 14 | . | TRBV5-1 | . | TGCGCCAGCAGCTTGGAGGCGGGGGCAAACGGGGCTTTCTTT | CASSLEAGANGAFF
TRBJ2-1 | 15 | TRBD2 | TRBV9 | . | TGTGCCAGCAGCGCCGGGACTAGCGGGAACAATGAGCAGTTCTTC | CASSAGTSGNNEQFF
TRBJ1-4 | 18 | TRBD1 | TRBV9 | . | TGTGCCAGCAGCGTAGGCCATATTGACAGGGTCTGGAATGAAAAACTGTTTTTT | CASSVGHIDRVWNEKLFF
TRBJ1-2 | 20 | TRBD1 | TRBV5-1 | . | TGCGCCAGCAGCCTAGACACCGGACCGAGAGGGACAGCCGGAGGTTATGGCTACACCTTC | CASSLDTGPRGTAGGYGYTF
TRBJ1-5 | 14 | . | TRBV29-1 | . | TGCAGCGTTTCCGACAGCAATAGCAATCAGCCCCAGCATTTT | CSVSDSNSNQPQHF
TRBJ2-3 | 16 | TRBD2 | TRBV15 | . | TGTGCCACCAGCATTGGACTAGCGGGACCCACAGATACGCAGTATTTT | CATSIGLAGPTDTQYF
TRBJ1-5 | 13 | . | TRBV2 | . | TGTGCCAGCAGTCGCCAGAGCAATCAGCCCCAGCATTTT | CASSRQSNQPQHF
TRBJ2-1 | 16 | TRBD2 | TRBV28 | . | TGTGCCAGCAGACCGGCTAGCGGGAGCTCCTACAATGAGCAGTTCTTC | CASRPASGSSYNEQFF
TRBJ2-3 | 13 | . | TRBV5-4 | . | TGTGCCAGCTCTATAGGAGGCACAGATACGCAGTATTTT | CASSIGGTDTQYF
TRBJ2-1 | 14 | TRBD2 | TRBV29-1 | few | TGCAGCGTAGCCTCTAGCGGGAGGGGAGATGAGCAGTTCTTC | CSVASSGRGDEQFF
TRBJ1-2 | 16 | TRBD1 | TRBV4-1 | . | TGCGCCAGCAGCCAGGAGACCGCCGGGACAGGGGCTGGCTACACCTTC | CASSQETAGTGAGYTF
TRBJ1-3 | 16 | . | TRBV28 | . | TGTGCCAGCAGCCCCCTGGGTTACAGCTCTGGAAACACCATATATTTT | CASSPLGYSSGNTIYF
TRBJ2-7 | 13 | . | TRBV6-2/TRBV6-3 | . | TGTGCCAGCAGTTTGGGGCAGTCCTACGAGCAGTACTTC | CASSLGQSYEQYF
TRBJ2-1 | 12 | . | TRBV12-3/TRBV12-4 | . | TGTGCCAGCAGCCTTCTCCGTAATGAGCAGTTCTTC | CASSLLRNEQFF
TRBJ2-1 | 14 | . | TRBV3-1/TRBV3-2 | . | TGTGCCAGCAGCCAAGACAGGGGGAGGAATGAGCAGTTCTTC | CASSQDRGRNEQFF
TRBJ2-7 | 15 | . | TRBV30 | . | TGTGCCTGGAGTGTATGGGGGACACCCTCCTACGAGCAGTACTTC | CAWSVWGTPSYEQYF
TRBJ1-4 | 14 | . | TRBV7-8 | . | TGTGCCAGCAGCTCCCTGGCGGGAGGCGAAAAACTGTTTTTT | CASSSLAGGEKLFF
TRBJ2-2 | 15 | . | TRBV28 | . | TGTGCCAGCACCTGGATACAGGGAGGGACCGGGGAGCTGTTTTTT | CASTWIQGGTGELFF
TRBJ1-5 | 15 | . | TRBV5-1 | . | TGCGCCAGCAGCTTGGATGGCGGGCCAAGTCAGCCCCAGCATTTT | CASSLDGGPSQPQHF
TRBJ2-3 | 15 | TRBD2 | TRBV2 | . | TGTGCCAGCAGCCGGAAGCGGGGGACGTCAGATACGCAGTATTTT | CASSRKRGTSDTQYF
TRBJ1-2 | 14 | . | TRBV7-3 | . | TGTGCCAGCAGCTTAAATGCGGGAACGGGTGGCTACACCTTC | CASSLNAGTGGYTF